This TCR beta chain was profiled in a study of blood T cell repertoires in COVID-19. Overall study context: Samples representing acute and convalescent COVID-19 were sourced from the United States, Italy and Spain. Sources were T cells, B-cell-depleted T cells, or PBMCs; the material itself was cDNA or gDNA.

This clone was recorded once. Authors' methods: Reference gene primer amplification yielded estimated nucleated cell counts. Sequencing used immunoSEQ multiplex PCR; TCRdb keeps in-frame clones, though not all of them. The DNA was the basis for D and trimming; V, J and clone size are from that table. Of 150,000 to 200,000 clones listed, 75% to 80% were seen once; the top ten hold 26%. V lost 5 bases to trimming and J lost 8 bases; unmatched junction nucleotides: 8. The CDR3 sequence is 13 residues long. Germline lookup yields CDR1 SQVTM and CDR2 ANQGSEA. The material sequenced was peripheral blood. The V and J genes are TRBV29-1 and TRBJ2-1; TRBD1 matches 8 bases. This sequence was found in a woman in her 70s with acute or convalescent COVID-19. The CDR3 loop is CSVYRTGIDEQFF. The DNA of the CDR3 is TGCAGCGTTTACCGGACAGGGATAGATGAGCAGTTCTTC.